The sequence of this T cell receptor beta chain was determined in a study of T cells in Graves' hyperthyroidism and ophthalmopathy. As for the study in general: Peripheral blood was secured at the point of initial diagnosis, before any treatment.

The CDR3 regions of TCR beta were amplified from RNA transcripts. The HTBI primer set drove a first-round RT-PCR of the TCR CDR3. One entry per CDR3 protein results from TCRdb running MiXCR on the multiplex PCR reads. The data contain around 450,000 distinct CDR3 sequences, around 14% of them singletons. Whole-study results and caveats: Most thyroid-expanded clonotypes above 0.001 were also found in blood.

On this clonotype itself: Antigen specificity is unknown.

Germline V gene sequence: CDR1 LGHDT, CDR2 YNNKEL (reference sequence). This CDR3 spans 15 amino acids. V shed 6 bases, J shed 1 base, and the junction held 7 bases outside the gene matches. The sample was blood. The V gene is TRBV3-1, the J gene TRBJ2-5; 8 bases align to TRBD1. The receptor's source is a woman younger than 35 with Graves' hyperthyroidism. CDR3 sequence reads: CASSFGQGGQETQYF. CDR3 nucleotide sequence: TGTGCCAGCAGTTTCGGACAGGGCGGCCAAGAGACCCAGTACTTC.